These T cell receptor beta chains were read from a single sample in a study of OX40 agonist ivuxolimab in advanced cancers. TCRdb keeps only in-frame clones here, not all; method: immunoSEQ multiplex PCR. The profile covers 90,000 to 120,000 clones, with more than 85% appearing a single time and roughly 0.66% taken by the ten largest. The sample here was CD4+ or CD8+ T cells sorted from blood, taken in a trial of the OX40 agonist ivuxolimab. All receptors come from an adult with an advanced solid tumor such as melanoma, head and neck, liver or kidney cancer. The conserved cysteine and the conserved F or W are not part of the CDR3 here.

V,J,CDR3
TRBV7-2,TRBJ1-6,ASSLLTEDSPLH
TRBV11-3,TRBJ2-2,ASSPGTGNGGELF
TRBV6-1,TRBJ1-5,ASTQGYSNQPQH
TRBV2,TRBJ2-2,ASSGDRGHTGELF
TRBV9,TRBJ2-2,ASSSIRDTGELF
TRBV19,TRBJ2-1,ASRDRESKQF
TRBV18,TRBJ2-3,ASSPNDSTDTQY
TRBV19,TRBJ2-7,ASSIGDRDEQY
TRBV4-1,TRBJ1-6,ASNIDYSPLH
TRBV30,TRBJ2-5,AWSVGVRETQY
TRBV19,TRBJ1-1,ASSIGFWRVMNTEAF
TRBV6-4,TRBJ1-2,AGDGRNGYT
TRBV5-1,TRBJ2-5,ASTKGGYQETQY
TRBV6-5,TRBJ2-7,ASSYATYEQY
TRBV7-2,TRBJ2-7,ASSLDETSGSYEQY
TRBV6-1,TRBJ2-7,ASQLTSSYEQY
TRBV7-2,TRBJ2-3,ASSTLVFRQDTQY
TRBV19,TRBJ2-7,ASRGGSSYEQY
TRBV30,TRBJ2-7,AWELMGYEQY
TRBV6-6,TRBJ2-2,ASSSGTGPGGELF
TRBV7-9,TRBJ1-1,ASSSELGRYTEAF
TRBV19,TRBJ2-3,ASSIDEARTDTQY
TRBV9,TRBJ2-3,ASSVGEGQATQY
TRBV9,TRBJ2-5,ASSPGLAGKETQY
TRBV4-1,TRBJ1-1,ASSPTGTENTEAF
TRBV19,TRBJ1-5,ASSIPGTGVVQPQH
TRBV9,TRBJ1-1,ASSVSASYKAF
TRBV2,TRBJ2-2,ASSVQAAPNTGELF
TRBV12-5,TRBJ2-3,ASGLRLAGVSDTQY
TRBV30,TRBJ2-3,AWRLRATVDTQY
TRBV27,TRBJ1-2,ASSPGDRSVGT
TRBV6-1,TRBJ1-3,ASSYGHTIY
TRBV10-2,TRBJ1-2,ASSESGGGYGYT
TRBV2,TRBJ2-3,ASSVGLAGVPGTDTQY
TRBV7-8,TRBJ2-1,ASSLGTSGYNEQF
TRBV6-5,TRBJ1-4,ASSLYRVRGEKLF
TRBV19,TRBJ2-3,ASSPRGGPSTDTQY
TRBV6-5,-,ASSFYEQY
TRBV28,TRBJ1-2,ASSSAQGGQNYGYT
TRBV6-1,TRBJ1-6,ASSEALLGQGH
TRBV5-1,TRBJ1-5,ASNGGQGATNQPQH
TRBV19,TRBJ1-2,ASSSGVHNYGYT
TRBV5-6,TRBJ2-7,ASSLNREQY
TRBV19,TRBJ2-3,ASRIDRNTDTQY
TRBV30,TRBJ2-4,ASGRENIQY
TRBV18,TRBJ2-5,ASSPDPGGRETQY
TRBV11-2,TRBJ1-4,ASSLNRGAEKLF
TRBV18,TRBJ1-5,ASSPVQDNQPQH
TRBV27,TRBJ2-2,ASSKMGPSGKFGELF
TRBV6-5,TRBJ2-2,ASSQTGGNTGELF
TRBV6-1,TRBJ2-3,ASSEVAIRGGTDTQY
TRBV19,TRBJ2-7,ASSIVNSGSYEQY
TRBV2,TRBJ2-5,ASSGREVLGGTQY
TRBV2,TRBJ2-7,ASRTGLAGNYEQY
TRBV6-5,TRBJ2-7,ASIGSSTYEQY
TRBV7-9,TRBJ1-1,ASWTGNTEAF
TRBV5-1,TRBJ2-1,ASSLAIPEASSYNEQF